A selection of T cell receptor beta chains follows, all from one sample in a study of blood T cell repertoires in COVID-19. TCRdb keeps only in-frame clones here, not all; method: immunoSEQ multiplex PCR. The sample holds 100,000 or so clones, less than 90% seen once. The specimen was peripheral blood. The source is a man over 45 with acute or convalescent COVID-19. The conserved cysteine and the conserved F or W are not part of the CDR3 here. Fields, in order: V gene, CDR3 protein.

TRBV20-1,SASMPGSGEQY
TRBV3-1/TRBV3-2,ASSQTGGRQETQY
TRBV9,ASSVSTSGGRTDTQY
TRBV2,ASSPQGQGQGYGYT
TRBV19,ASNRGGVTDTQY
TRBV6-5,ASSYSIQGNQPQH
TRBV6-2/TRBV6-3,ASSPGKGLSNTEAF
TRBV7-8,ASSFGAGGREGNTIY
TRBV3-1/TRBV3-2,ASSQDLQEGHIQY
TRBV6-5,ASSTHRGDGYT
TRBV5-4,ASTTGPGGPYTGELF
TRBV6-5,ASSYEVRTEAF
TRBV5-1,ASSLGQVTDTQY
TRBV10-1,ASSESIGTSLTDTQY
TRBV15,ATSRGRETQY
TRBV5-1,ASSLLGRFSSGANVLT
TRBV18,ASSPWSDEQF
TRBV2,ASRPRLAGGETQY
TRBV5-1,ASSLPPGNEQF
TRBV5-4,ASSYGQDSNQPQH
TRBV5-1,ASSFRGANTGELF
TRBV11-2,ASSSAGTSGTETQY
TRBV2,ASSESSQTYSGNTIY
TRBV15,ATSRGREGPAYNEQF
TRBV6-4,ASSVTVKTTDTQY
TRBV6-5,ASSYDPDRGHGYT
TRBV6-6,ASSPQATNEKLF
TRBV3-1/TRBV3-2,ASSQDGQGGYGYT
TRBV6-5,ASMIAADTEAF
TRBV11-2,ASSLRLYEQY
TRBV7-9,ASSLSTQETQY
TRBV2,ASRKDSSTNEKLF
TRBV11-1,ASSLARNQPQH
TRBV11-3,ASSVASGNEQF
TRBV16,ASSLRTGGNTIY
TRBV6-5,ASSYRPGVGTGELF
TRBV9,ASSVSGGTGGYT
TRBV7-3,ASSSSGSTDTQY
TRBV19,ASSPIAGLTGELF
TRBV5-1,ASSTTGATGANVLT
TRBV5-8,ASSSGLDYT
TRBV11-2,ASSLLYNEQF
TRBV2,ASGIRNQPQH
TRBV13,ASSPGGRATNEQF
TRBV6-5,ASSYGPYQTYEQY
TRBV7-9,ASSFWGQGANTEAF
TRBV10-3,AISASGGSNQPQH
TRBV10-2,ARGGREEAF
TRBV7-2,ASSGTSGEETQY
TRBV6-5,ASSYLTGREKLF
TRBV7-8,ASRETSGTPYNEQF
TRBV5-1,ASKAAGGEGEQY
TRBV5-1,ASSSRAGENSPLH
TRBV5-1,ASSLAVTSVEQF
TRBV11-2,ASSQFEIYNSPLH
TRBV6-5,ASSPASGPYNEQF
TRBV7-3,ASSLGPTGIYEQY
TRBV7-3,ASSLQAGVSYNEQF
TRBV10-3,AISQSAQDRGYGYT